This T cell receptor (beta chain) derives from a study of CD8 T cells in Susac syndrome. About the study: Clinically active disease was present in roughly 6 of the sequenced Susac syndrome patients. Eight of these patients were in remission.

RNA in amounts of about 0.5 to 1 ug was reverse transcribed with random hexamers. TCRdb ran MiXCR on the immunoSEQ multiplex PCR reads and lists one entry per CDR3 protein. The table records around 80,000 distinct CDR3 sequences, roughly 92% of them present only once. Germline V gene sequence: CDR1 SGHAT, CDR2 FQNNGV. Trimming took 5 bases from V and 2 from J, leaving 7 bases between them. The CDR3 is 12 amino acids. This TCR came from a human donor with Susac syndrome. The chain couples TRBV11-2 to TRBJ2-7; D gene unclear. Sample: CD8+ T cells from PBMCs. This CDR3 is CASSTLPYEQYF. CDR3 nucleotides: TGTGCCAGCAGCACCCTCCCCTACGAGCAGTACTTC.